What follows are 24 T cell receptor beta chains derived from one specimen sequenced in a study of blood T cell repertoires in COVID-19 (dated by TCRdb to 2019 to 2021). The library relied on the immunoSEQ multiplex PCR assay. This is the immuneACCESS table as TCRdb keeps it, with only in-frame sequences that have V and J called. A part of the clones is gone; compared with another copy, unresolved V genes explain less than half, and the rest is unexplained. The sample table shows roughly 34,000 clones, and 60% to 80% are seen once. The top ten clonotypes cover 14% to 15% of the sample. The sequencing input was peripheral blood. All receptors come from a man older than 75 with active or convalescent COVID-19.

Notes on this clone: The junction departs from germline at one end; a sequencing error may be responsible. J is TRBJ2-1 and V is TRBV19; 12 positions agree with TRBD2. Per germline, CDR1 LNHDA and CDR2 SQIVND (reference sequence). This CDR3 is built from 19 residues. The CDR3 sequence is CASSLEPAGLAGPYNEQFF. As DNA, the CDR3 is TGTGCCAGTAGTCTAGAACCTGCCGGACTAGCGGGACCATACAATGAGCAGTTCTTC.

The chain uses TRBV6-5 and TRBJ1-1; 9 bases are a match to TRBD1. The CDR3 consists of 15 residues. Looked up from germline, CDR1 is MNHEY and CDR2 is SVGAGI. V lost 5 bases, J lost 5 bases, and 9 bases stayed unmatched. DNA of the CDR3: TGTGCCAGCAGTACGGGACAGGGATTGGGTACTGAAGCTTTCTTT. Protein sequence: CASSTGQGLGTEAFF.

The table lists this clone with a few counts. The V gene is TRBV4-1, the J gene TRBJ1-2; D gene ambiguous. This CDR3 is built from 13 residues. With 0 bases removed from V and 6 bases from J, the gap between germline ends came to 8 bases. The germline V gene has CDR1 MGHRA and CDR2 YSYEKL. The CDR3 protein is CASSQDGGDGYTF. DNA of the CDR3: TGCGCCAGCAGCCAAGATGGAGGTGATGGCTACACCTTC.

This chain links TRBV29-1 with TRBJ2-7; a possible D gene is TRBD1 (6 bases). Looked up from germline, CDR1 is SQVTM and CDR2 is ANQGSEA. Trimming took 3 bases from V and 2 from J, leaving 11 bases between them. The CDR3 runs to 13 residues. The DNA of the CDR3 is TGCAGCGTTGAGGCCCCAGGGGCCTACGAGCAGTACTTC. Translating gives CSVEAPGAYEQYF.

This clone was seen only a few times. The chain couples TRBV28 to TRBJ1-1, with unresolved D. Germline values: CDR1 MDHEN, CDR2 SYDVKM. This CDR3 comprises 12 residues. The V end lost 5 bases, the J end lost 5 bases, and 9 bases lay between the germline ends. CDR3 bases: TGTGCCAGCAGTCGCGGCCCTACTGAAGCTTTCTTT. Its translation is CASSRGPTEAFF.

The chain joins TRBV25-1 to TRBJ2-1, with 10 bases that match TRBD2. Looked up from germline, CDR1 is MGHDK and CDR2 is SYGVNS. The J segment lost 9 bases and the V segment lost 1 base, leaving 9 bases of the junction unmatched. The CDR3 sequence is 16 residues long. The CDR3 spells CASSEFQREGSGEQFF. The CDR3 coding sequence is TGTGCCAGCAGTGAATTCCAGCGGGAGGGTAGTGGTGAGCAGTTCTTC.

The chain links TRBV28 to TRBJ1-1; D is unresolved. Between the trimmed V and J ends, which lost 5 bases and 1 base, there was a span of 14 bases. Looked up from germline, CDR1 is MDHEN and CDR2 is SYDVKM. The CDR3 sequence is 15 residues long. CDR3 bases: TGTGCCAGCAGTCCCCGCGGGTCGGGGAACACTGAAGCTTTCTTT. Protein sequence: CASSPRGSGNTEAFF.

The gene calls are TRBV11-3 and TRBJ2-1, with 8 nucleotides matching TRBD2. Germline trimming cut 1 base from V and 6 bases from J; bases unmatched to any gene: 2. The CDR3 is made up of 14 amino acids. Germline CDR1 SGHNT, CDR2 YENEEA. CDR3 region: CASSLGTSTNEQFF. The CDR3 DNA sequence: TGTGCCAGCAGCTTAGGGACTAGCACCAATGAGCAGTTCTTC.

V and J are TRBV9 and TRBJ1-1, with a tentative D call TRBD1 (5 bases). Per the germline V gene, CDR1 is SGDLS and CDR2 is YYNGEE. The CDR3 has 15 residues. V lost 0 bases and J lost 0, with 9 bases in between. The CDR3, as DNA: TGTGCCAGCAGCGTAGAAGGACACTTGAACACTGAAGCTTTCTTT. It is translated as CASSVEGHLNTEAFF.

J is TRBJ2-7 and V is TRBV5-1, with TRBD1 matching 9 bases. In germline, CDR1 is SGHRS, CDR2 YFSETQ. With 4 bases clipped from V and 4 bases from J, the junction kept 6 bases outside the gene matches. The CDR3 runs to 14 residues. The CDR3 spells CASSRPGQGYEQYF. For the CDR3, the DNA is TGCGCCAGCAGCCGACCGGGACAGGGTTACGAGCAGTACTTC. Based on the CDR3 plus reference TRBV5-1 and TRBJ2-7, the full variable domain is KAGVTQTPRYLIKTRGQQVTLSCSPISGHRSVSWYQQTPGQGLQFLFEYFSETQRNKGNFPGRFSGRQFSNSRSEMNVSTLELGDSALYLCASSRPGQGYEQYFGPGTRLTVT.

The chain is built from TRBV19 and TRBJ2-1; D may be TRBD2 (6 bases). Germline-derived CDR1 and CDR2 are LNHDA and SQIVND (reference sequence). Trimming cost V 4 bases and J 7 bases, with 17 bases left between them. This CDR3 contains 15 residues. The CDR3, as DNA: TGTGCCAGTAGTAGGGTATCGGGAGACCAAAATGAGCAGTTCTTC. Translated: CASSRVSGDQNEQFF. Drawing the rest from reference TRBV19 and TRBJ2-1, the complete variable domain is DGGITQSPKYLFRKEGQNVTLSCEQNLNHDAMYWYRQDPGQGLRLIYYSQIVNDFQKGDIAEGYSVSREKKESFPLTVTSAQKNPTAFYLCASSRVSGDQNEQFFGPGTRLTVL.

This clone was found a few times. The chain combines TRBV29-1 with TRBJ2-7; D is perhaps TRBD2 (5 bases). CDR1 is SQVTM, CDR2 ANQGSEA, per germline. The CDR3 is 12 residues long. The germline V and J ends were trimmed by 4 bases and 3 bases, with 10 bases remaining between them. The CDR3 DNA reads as TGCAGCGTTGTCCGGACTGACTACGAGCAGTACTTC. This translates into CSVVRTDYEQYF.

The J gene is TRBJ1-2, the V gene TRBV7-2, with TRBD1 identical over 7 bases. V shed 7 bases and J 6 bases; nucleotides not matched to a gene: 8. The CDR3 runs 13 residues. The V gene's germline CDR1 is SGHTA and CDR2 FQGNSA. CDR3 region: CASNDRAGHGYTF. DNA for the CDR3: TGTGCCAGCAACGACAGGGCGGGTCATGGCTACACCTTC.

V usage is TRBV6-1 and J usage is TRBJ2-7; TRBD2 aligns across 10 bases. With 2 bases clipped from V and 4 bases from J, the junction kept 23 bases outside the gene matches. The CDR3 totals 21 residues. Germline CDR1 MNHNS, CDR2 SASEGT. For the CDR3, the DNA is TGTGCCAGCAGTGAATGGGACCCTCTAAGGGCTAGCGGGAGTATTTCTTACGAGCAGTACTTC. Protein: CASSEWDPLRASGSISYEQYF.

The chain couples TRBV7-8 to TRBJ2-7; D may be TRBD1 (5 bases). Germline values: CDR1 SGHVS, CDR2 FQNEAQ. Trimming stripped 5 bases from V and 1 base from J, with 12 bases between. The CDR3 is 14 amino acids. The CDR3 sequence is CASSRPQGSYEQYF. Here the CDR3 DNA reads TGTGCCAGCAGCCGTCCCCAGGGTTCCTACGAGCAGTACTTC. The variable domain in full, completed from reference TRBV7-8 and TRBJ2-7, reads GAGVSQSPRYKVAKRGQDVALRCDPISGHVSLFWYQQALGQGPEFLTYFQNEAQLDKSGLPSDRFFAERPEGSVSTLKIQRTQQEDSAVYLCASSRPQGSYEQYFGPGTRLTVT.

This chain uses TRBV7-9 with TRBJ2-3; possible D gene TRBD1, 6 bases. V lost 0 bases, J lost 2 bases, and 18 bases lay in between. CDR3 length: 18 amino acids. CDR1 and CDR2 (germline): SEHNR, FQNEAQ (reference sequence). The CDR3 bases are TGTGCCAGCAGCTTAGCCTTACGGACAGTCGACGCCACAGATACGCAGTATTTT. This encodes CASSLALRTVDATDTQYF.

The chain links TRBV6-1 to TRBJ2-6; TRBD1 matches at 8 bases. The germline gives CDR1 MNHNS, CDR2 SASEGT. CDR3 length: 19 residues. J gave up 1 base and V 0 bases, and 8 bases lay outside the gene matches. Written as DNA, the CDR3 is TGTGCCAGCAGTGAAGCCTTCAGGGGGCGTCTTTCTGGGGCCAACGTCCTGACTTTC. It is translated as CASSEAFRGRLSGANVLTF.

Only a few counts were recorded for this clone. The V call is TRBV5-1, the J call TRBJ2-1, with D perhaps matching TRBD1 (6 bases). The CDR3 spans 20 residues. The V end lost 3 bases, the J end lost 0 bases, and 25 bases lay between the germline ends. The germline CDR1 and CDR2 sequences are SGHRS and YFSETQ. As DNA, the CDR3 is TGCGCCAGCAGCTCCTTCCCCAGAACCTTGGGGGCGGCCTCCTACAATGAGCAGTTCTTC. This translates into CASSSFPRTLGAASYNEQFF.

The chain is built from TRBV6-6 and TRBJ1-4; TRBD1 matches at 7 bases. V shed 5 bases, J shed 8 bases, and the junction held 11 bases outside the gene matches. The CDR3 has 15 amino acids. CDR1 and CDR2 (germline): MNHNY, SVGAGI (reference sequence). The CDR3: CASSTRDSALEKLFF. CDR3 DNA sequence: TGTGCCAGCAGTACCCGGGACAGTGCCCTGGAAAAACTGTTTTTT.

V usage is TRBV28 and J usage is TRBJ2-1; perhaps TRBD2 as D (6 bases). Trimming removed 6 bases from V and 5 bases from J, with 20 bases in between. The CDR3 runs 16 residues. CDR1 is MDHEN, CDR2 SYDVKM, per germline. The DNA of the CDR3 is TGTGCCAGCAGGGGGGGTCTCGACAAACACAACAATGAGCAGTTCTTC. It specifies CASRGGLDKHNNEQFF.

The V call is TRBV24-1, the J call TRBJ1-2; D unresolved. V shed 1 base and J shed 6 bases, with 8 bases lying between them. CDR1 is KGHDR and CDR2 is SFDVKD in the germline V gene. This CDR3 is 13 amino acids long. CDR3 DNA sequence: TGTGCCACCAGTGATTTCGCGGGGAATGGCTACACCTTC. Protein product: CATSDFAGNGYTF.

The CDR3 bases are TGTGCCAGCTCACCGCGTGTAACCGGGACAGGGTCGGAGACCCAGTACTTC. Translated: CASSPRVTGTGSETQYF. This chain connects TRBV18 to TRBJ2-5, with 9 bases fitting TRBD1. The germline CDR1 and CDR2 sequences are KGHSH and LQKENI. This CDR3 region has 17 residues. V lost 3 bases and J lost 5; bases outside the gene matches: 13. The full variable domain, in which reference TRBV18 and TRBJ2-5 provide the parts outside the CDR3, is NAGVMQNPRHLVRRRGQEARLRCSPMKGHSHVYWYRQLPEEGLKFMVYLQKENIIDESGMPKERFSAEFPKEGPSILRIQQVVRGDSAAYFCASSPRVTGTGSETQYFGPGTRLLVL.

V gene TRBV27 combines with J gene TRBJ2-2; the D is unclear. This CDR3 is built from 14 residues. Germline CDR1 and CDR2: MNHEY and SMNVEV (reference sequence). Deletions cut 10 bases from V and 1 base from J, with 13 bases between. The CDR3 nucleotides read TGTGCCATTTCACGACAAAAGAACACCGGGGAGCTGTTTTTT. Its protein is CAISRQKNTGELFF.

The DNA for the CDR3 is TGTGCCAGTAGTGCTAGCGCGGTAGGAGGCGAGCAGTTCTTC. The encoded protein is CASSASAVGGEQFF. The V gene is TRBV19, the J gene TRBJ2-1; D is possibly TRBD2 (6 bases). This CDR3 spans 14 amino acids. Germline values: CDR1 LNHDA, CDR2 SQIVND (reference sequence). With 5 bases removed from V and 10 bases from J, the gap between germline ends came to 18 bases.